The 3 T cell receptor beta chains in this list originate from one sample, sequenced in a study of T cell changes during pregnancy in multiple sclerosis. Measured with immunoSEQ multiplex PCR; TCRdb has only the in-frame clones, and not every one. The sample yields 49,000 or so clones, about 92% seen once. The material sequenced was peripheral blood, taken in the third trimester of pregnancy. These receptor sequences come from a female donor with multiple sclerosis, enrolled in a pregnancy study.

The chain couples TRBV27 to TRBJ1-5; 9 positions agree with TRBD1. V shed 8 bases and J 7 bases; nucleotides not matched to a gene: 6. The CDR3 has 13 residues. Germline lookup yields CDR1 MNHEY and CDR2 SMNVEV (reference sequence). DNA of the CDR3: TGTGCCAGCGCGACAGGGGGTGGACAGCCCCAGCATTTT. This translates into CASATGGGQPQHF.

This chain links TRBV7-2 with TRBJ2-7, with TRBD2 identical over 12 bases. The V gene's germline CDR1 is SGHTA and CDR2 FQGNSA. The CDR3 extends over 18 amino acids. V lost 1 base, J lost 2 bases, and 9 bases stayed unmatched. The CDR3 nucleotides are TGTGCCAGCAGCTTAGACCCCTCGGCTAGCGGGAGGGCCTACGAGCAGTACTTC. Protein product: CASSLDPSASGRAYEQYF.

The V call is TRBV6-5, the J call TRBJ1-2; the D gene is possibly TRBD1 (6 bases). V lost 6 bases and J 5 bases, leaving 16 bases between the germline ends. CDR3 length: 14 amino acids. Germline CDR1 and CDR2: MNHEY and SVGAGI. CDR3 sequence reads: CASSRGGGAYGYTF. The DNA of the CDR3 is TGTGCCAGCAGCAGGGGCGGGGGCGCATATGGCTACACCTTC.